This TCR beta chain was sequenced during a study of cytomegalovirus exposure and HLA in healthy donors. As for this clone: Antigen unknown.

Produced via immunoSEQ multiplex PCR; TCRdb's table is partial and in-frame only. The sample shows some 190,000 clones, roughly 86% of them seen only once. Study-wide results and caveats: That first-cohort TCR clusters tended to co-occur in the roughly 120 validation repertoires was found in a later analysis. Reported results showed that the classifier diagnosed cytomegalovirus status with high specificity and sensitivity. CMV antigen specificity was confirmed in vitro for three CMV-associated chains.

The CDR3 has 15 residues. The germline V gene encodes CDR1 LNHDA and CDR2 SQIVND (reference sequence). Trimming removed 6 bases at V and 3 bases at J, with 17 bases between. The receptor was isolated from a woman in her late teens or twenties in good health and CMV-seronegative. The material sequenced was PBMCs. The chain uses TRBV19 and TRBJ1-2; a possible D gene is TRBD1 (5 bases). The DNA of the CDR3 is TGTGCCAGTAGAAATAAAGGTCGACAGTACTATGGCTACACCTTC. Translation: CASRNKGRQYYGYTF.